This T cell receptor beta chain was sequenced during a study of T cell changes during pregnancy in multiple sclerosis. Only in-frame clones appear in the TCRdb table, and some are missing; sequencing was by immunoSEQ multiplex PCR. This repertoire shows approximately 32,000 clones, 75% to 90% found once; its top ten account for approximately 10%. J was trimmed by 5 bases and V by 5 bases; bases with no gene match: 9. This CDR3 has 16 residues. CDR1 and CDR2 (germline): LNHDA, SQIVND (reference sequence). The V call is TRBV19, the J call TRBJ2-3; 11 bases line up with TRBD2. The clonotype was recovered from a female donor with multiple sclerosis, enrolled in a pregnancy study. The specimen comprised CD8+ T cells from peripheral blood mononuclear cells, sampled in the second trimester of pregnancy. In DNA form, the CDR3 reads TGTGCCAGTAGTCTTCGACTAGCGGGATTTCTAGATACGCAGTATTTT. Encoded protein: CASSLRLAGFLDTQYF. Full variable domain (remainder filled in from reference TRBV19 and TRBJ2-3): DGGITQSPKYLFRKEGQNVTLSCEQNLNHDAMYWYRQDPGQGLRLIYYSQIVNDFQKGDIAEGYSVSREKKESFPLTVTSAQKNPTAFYLCASSLRLAGFLDTQYFGPGTRLTVL.